Following are 27 T cell receptor beta chains from one sample sequenced in a study of T cells expressing NK-cell markers. TCRdb reanalyzed the 5' RACE reads, giving one entry per CDR3 protein sequence and no DNA. The ten top clones account for about 18%, within a sample of under 200,000 distinct CDR3 sequences. Input material: blood T cells: a sorted CD56 or NKG2C T cell subset, CD4+ or CD8+ T cells, or bulk PBMC T cells (not recorded which). All receptors derive from a woman aged 18 to 75 in good health.

The genes are TRBV5-6 and TRBJ2-5; the D gene TCRdb calls, TRBD1, cannot be checked with no DNA. Germline V gene sequence: CDR1 SGHDT, CDR2 YYEEEE. The CDR3 runs 13 residues. CDR3 sequence reads: CASSPPDTKTQYF. The variable domain in full, with the rest retrieved from reference TRBV5-6 and TRBJ2-5, is DAGVTQSPTHLIKTRGQQVTLRCSPKSGHDTVSWYQQALGQGPQFIFQYYEEEERQRGNFPDRFSGHQFPNYSSELNVNALLLGDSALYLCASSPPDTKTQYFGPGTRLLVL.

The V gene is TRBV4-1, the J gene TRBJ2-7; TCRdb's assignment of TRBD2 cannot be checked, as there is no DNA. CDR3 length: 15 amino acids. Germline V gene lookup returns CDR1 MGHRA and CDR2 YSYEKL. This CDR3 reads CASSRLGTSGYEQYF.

The rearrangement links TRBV29-1 to TRBJ1-2; TCRdb reports TRBD1, a call that lacks DNA to check it against. In germline, CDR1 is SQVTM, CDR2 ANQGSEA. The CDR3 is 11 amino acids. The CDR3 loop reads CSGQDNYGYTF.

J is TRBJ2-7 and V is TRBV2. The CDR3 sequence is 12 residues long. Looked up from germline, CDR1 is SNHLY and CDR2 is FYNNEI. CDR3 sequence: CASGESSYEQYF.

J is TRBJ2-7 and V is TRBV15; as DNA is missing, the TRBD1 call by TCRdb cannot be tested. CDR1 and CDR2 from the germline V gene are LNHNV and YYDKDF (reference sequence). This CDR3 comprises 15 residues. The CDR3 loop reads CATSRSGDREREQYF.

The rearrangement links TRBV5-1 to TRBJ1-1. Germline assignment: CDR1 SGHRS and CDR2 YFSETQ. The CDR3 extends over 14 amino acids. The CDR3 sequence: CASSVSASNTEAFF. Based on the CDR3 plus reference TRBV5-1 and TRBJ1-1, the full variable domain is KAGVTQTPRYLIKTRGQQVTLSCSPISGHRSVSWYQQTPGQGLQFLFEYFSETQRNKGNFPGRFSGRQFSNSRSEMNVSTLELGDSALYLCASSVSASNTEAFFGQGTRLTVV.

The J gene is TRBJ2-7, the V gene TRBV6-1; the TCRdb call, TRBD2, lacks DNA for checking. This CDR3 has 14 amino acids. The germline CDR1 and CDR2 sequences are MNHNS and SASEGT. The CDR3 here is CASSEDYFSYEQYF.

This chain uses TRBV7-3 with TRBJ2-7; checking the TCRdb D call of TRBD2 is not possible without DNA. Germline V gives CDR1 SGHTA, CDR2 FQGTGA. This CDR3 contains 12 residues. The chain's CDR3 is CARLAGGYEQYF.

The CDR3 is CASSLGGLAIGYNEQFF. The J gene is TRBJ2-1, the V gene TRBV5-1; TCRdb proposes TRBD2, but this gene call is untestable without DNA. The CDR3 covers 17 residues. CDR1 and CDR2 (germline): SGHRS, YFSETQ.

This sequence joins TRBV7-6 and TRBJ2-1; the D call from TCRdb, TRBD1, cannot be confirmed without DNA. CDR1 and CDR2 (germline): SGHVS, FNYEAQ. This CDR3 has 15 amino acids. This CDR3 reads CASSFPGQGVEEQFF.

V is TRBV5-1 and J is TRBJ2-2; TCRdb's D call of TRBD2 is untestable without DNA. CDR1 is SGHRS and CDR2 is YFSETQ in the germline V gene. The CDR3 consists of 18 residues. CDR3 in amino acids: CASSSRTSGRASTGELFF.

The chain couples TRBV6-1 to TRBJ2-2; the D call from TCRdb, TRBD1, cannot be confirmed without DNA. Germline V CDR1 and CDR2: MNHNS, SASEGT. The CDR3 extends over 15 amino acids. CDR3: CASTPGTGNTGELFF.

The V gene is TRBV7-2, the J gene TRBJ1-2; as DNA is missing, the TRBD1 call by TCRdb cannot be tested. Germline-derived CDR1 and CDR2 are SGHTA and FQGNSA. There are 14 residues in the CDR3. The CDR3: CASSRGAGGYGYTF.

This chain joins TRBV5-1 and TRBJ1-1; no DNA is available, so the TRBD1 call from TCRdb remains unchecked. Germline V lookup: CDR1 SGHRS, CDR2 YFSETQ. The CDR3 is 14 amino acids. CDR3 protein: CASSPQGVRAEAFF.

V is TRBV10-3 and J is TRBJ2-6; the TRBD2 assignment by TCRdb is unverifiable without DNA. The CDR3 contains 16 residues. Per germline, CDR1 ENHRY and CDR2 SYGVKD. CDR3 amino acids: CASRGGPSSGANVLTF.

The chain uses TRBV7-8 and TRBJ2-6. The CDR3 sequence is 14 residues long. CDR1 is SGHVS, CDR2 FQNEAQ, per germline. CDR3 loop: CASSGFSGANVLTF.

The V call is TRBV6-1, the J call TRBJ1-5; TCRdb picks TRBD1, but there is no DNA to check that call. Germline assignment: CDR1 MNHNS and CDR2 SASEGT. This CDR3 region has 15 residues. The CDR3 spells CASSPGSKGVQPQHF.

This chain uses TRBV3-1 with TRBJ1-5; lacking DNA, the TRBD1 call made by TCRdb goes unchecked. CDR1 is LGHDT, CDR2 YNNKEL, per germline (reference sequence). This CDR3 comprises 16 residues. The CDR3 reads CASSRGGQGGNQPQHF.

This sequence joins TRBV5-1 and TRBJ1-2. CDR3 length: 14 amino acids. Germline V gene sequence: CDR1 SGHRS, CDR2 YFSETQ. The chain's CDR3 is CASSLEAYSYGYTF.

The V gene is TRBV2, the J gene TRBJ2-2; TCRdb proposes TRBD2, but this gene call is untestable without DNA. CDR3 length equals 16 residues. Germline assignment: CDR1 SNHLY and CDR2 FYNNEI. CDR3 loop: CASSEAGLAGVGELFF.

This chain joins TRBV12-5 and TRBJ2-5; the D gene TCRdb calls, TRBD2, cannot be checked with no DNA. Germline V gene sequence: CDR1 LGHNT, CDR2 FRNRAP. This CDR3 contains 15 residues. CDR3 sequence: CASGLVRTSGETQYF.

The rearrangement uses TRBV11-2 and TRBJ2-5; TCRdb's D gene call, TRBD2, goes unchecked for lack of DNA. Germline V gene data show CDR1 as SGHAT and CDR2 as FQNNGV. The CDR3 is made up of 15 amino acids. CDR3 region: CASSLSRGRGETQYF. Full variable domain (outside the CDR3, taken from reference TRBV11-2 and TRBJ2-5): EAGVAQSPRYKIIEKRQSVAFWCNPISGHATLYWYQQILGQGPKLLIQFQNNGVVDDSQLPKDRFSAERLKGVDSTLKIQPAKLEDSAVYLCASSLSRGRGETQYFGPGTRLLVL.

The rearrangement joins TRBV4-1 to TRBJ2-7; TCRdb gives TRBD1 as the D gene, but with no DNA this cannot be confirmed. Germline V gene data show CDR1 as MGHRA and CDR2 as YSYEKL. The CDR3 consists of 15 residues. This CDR3 reads CASSQGQGEVYEQYF.

The chain combines TRBV5-1 with TRBJ2-5; the TCRdb call, TRBD1, lacks DNA for checking. The CDR3 sequence is 14 residues long. Germline CDR1 reads SGHRS; CDR2 reads YFSETQ. CDR3 residues: CASSLAVGAETQYF.

V is TRBV20-1 and J is TRBJ1-6. Germline V gives CDR1 DFQATT, CDR2 SNEGSKA (reference sequence). The CDR3 covers 14 residues. The CDR3 loop reads CSARDQGHNSPLHF.

The chain links TRBV10-3 to TRBJ1-1; TCRdb calls TRBD1, which cannot be checked without DNA. The CDR3 extends over 16 amino acids. Germline lookup yields CDR1 ENHRY and CDR2 SYGVKD. CDR3 in amino acids: CAIRGGQAVRDTEAFF.

The CDR3 sequence is CASSSPTGVSGNTIYF. This sequence joins TRBV28 and TRBJ1-3; TCRdb names TRBD1, which stays unverified in the absence of DNA. The CDR3 covers 16 residues. Germline CDR1 reads MDHEN; CDR2 reads SYDVKM.